Below, 24 T cell receptor beta chains from the same sample are listed, as sequenced in a study of OX40 agonist ivuxolimab in advanced cancers. Method: immunoSEQ multiplex PCR; TCRdb's copy keeps in-frame clones and lacks some. The sample consists of 60,000 to 75,000 clones, about 88% of them appearing once. Sequencing was performed on CD4+ or CD8+ T cells sorted from blood, taken in a trial of the OX40 agonist ivuxolimab. These receptors originate from an adult with an advanced solid tumor such as melanoma, head and neck, liver or kidney cancer.

The genes are TRBV6-6 and TRBJ1-4, with D possibly TRBD1 on 5 matching bases. The CDR3 has 13 amino acids. The V end was cut by 8 bases, the J end by 8 bases, with 15 bases between. CDR1 is MNHNY, CDR2 SVGAGI, per germline (reference sequence). Written as DNA, the CDR3 is TGTGCCAGCTGCAGGGATCGGCGAGAAAAACTGTTTTTT. Protein product: CASCRDRREKLFF.

The table lists this clone with a few counts. The J gene is TRBJ2-5, the V gene TRBV7-2; D gene ambiguous. There are 15 residues in the CDR3. CDR1 and CDR2 (germline): SGHTA, FQGNSA. With 5 bases removed from V and 3 bases from J, the gap between germline ends came to 16 bases. DNA of the CDR3: TGTGCCAGCAGCACCCGACGGCGTGGGGAAGAGACCCAGTACTTC. It yields the protein CASSTRRRGEETQYF. Full variable domain (outside the CDR3, taken from reference TRBV7-2 and TRBJ2-5): GAGVSQSPSNKVTEKGKDVELRCDPISGHTALYWYRQSLGQGLEFLIYFQGNSAPDKSGLPSDRFSAERTGGSVSTLTIQRTQQEDSAVYLCASSTRRRGEETQYFGPGTRLLVL.

The rearrangement joins TRBV7-2 to TRBJ2-7; tentatively, D is TRBD2 (6 bases). The CDR3 consists of 14 residues. V shed 5 bases and J shed 6 bases, with 17 bases lying between them. Per the germline V gene, CDR1 is SGHTA and CDR2 is FQGNSA. The CDR3 sequence: CASSQTRTSSEQYF. CDR3 nucleotides: TGTGCCAGCAGCCAGACTAGAACCTCTTCCGAGCAGTACTTC.

This sequence joins TRBV6-1 and TRBJ1-1, with TRBD1 as a possible D gene (5 bases). This CDR3 is 13 amino acids long. Deletions cut 7 bases from V and 6 bases from J, with 15 bases between. CDR1 MNHNS and CDR2 SASEGT come from the germline V gene. CDR3 in amino acids: CASTQPPGAEAFF. In nucleotides, the CDR3 is TGTGCCAGCACCCAACCGCCGGGGGCTGAAGCTTTCTTT.

This clone has just a few counts. The V call is TRBV7-2, the J call TRBJ2-2; D not resolved. This CDR3 has 17 residues. Germline CDR1 and CDR2: SGHTA and FQGNSA. V lost 1 base and J lost 0, with 12 bases in between. In nucleotides, the CDR3 is TGTGCCAGCAGCTTAGAGCCGGAGTCCGCGAACACCGGGGAGCTGTTTTTT. This encodes CASSLEPESANTGELFF.

The gene calls are TRBV7-2 and TRBJ1-1; D not resolved. This CDR3 is 18 amino acids long. Trimming pared 5 bases from V and 5 bases from J, leaving 27 bases between. Germline V gene lookup returns CDR1 SGHTA and CDR2 FQGNSA. The CDR3 sequence: CASSVNLGRRVMLTEAFF. DNA of the CDR3: TGTGCCAGCAGCGTGAACCTAGGACGGAGGGTAATGTTGACTGAAGCTTTCTTT.

This chain connects TRBV4-2 to TRBJ1-1, with TRBD1 identical over 7 bases. Germline-derived CDR1 and CDR2 are LGHNA and YNFKEQ. This CDR3 contains 18 residues. Unmatched junction bases numbered 15, after V lost 2 bases and J lost 3 bases. For the CDR3, the DNA is TGTGCCAGCAGCCAAATAGCGTTAGGGGGCTGGGGGGACACTGAAGCTTTCTTT. It is translated as CASSQIALGGWGDTEAFF.

The CDR3 here is CASSAVNQPQHF. In DNA, the CDR3 is TGTGCCAGCAGTGCCGTTAATCAGCCCCAGCATTTT. This chain uses TRBV27 with TRBJ1-5; D unclear. Per germline, CDR1 MNHEY and CDR2 SMNVEV (reference sequence). Trimming took 5 bases from V and 4 from J, leaving 6 bases between them. The CDR3 is 12 residues long.

This sequence joins TRBV19 and TRBJ2-1; D uncertain. Trimming took off 3 bases at V and 2 bases at J, with 11 bases between the two ends. Germline-derived CDR1 and CDR2 are LNHDA and SQIVND (reference sequence). The CDR3 consists of 15 residues. The CDR3 loop reads CASSIPLSAYNEQFF. The CDR3 DNA follows: TGTGCCAGTAGTATTCCCCTCTCTGCCTACAATGAGCAGTTCTTC.

This clone was detected only once. The genes are TRBV7-2 and TRBJ2-3, with D tentatively TRBD1 or TRBD2 (6 bases each). The CDR3 has 15 amino acids. Germline V lookup: CDR1 SGHTA, CDR2 FQGNSA. V was pared by 6 bases and J by 2 bases, with 15 bases between. CDR3 amino acids: CASRGGSSFTDTQYF. The CDR3 DNA is TGTGCCAGCAGAGGGGGGTCTAGTTTCACAGATACGCAGTATTTT. Variable domain in full (rest from reference TRBV7-2 and TRBJ2-3): GAGVSQSPSNKVTEKGKDVELRCDPISGHTALYWYRQSLGQGLEFLIYFQGNSAPDKSGLPSDRFSAERTGGSVSTLTIQRTQQEDSAVYLCASRGGSSFTDTQYFGPGTRLTVL.

This chain connects TRBV6-5 to TRBJ2-3; D gene ambiguous. The V and J ends lost 5 bases and 1 base respectively, with 7 bases between them. Germline-derived CDR1 and CDR2 are MNHEY and SVGAGI. The CDR3 loop spans 13 amino acids. CDR3 coding DNA: TGTGCCAGCAGTGACCCCGGCACAGATACGCAGTATTTT. Its protein is CASSDPGTDTQYF.

The chain combines TRBV7-2 with TRBJ2-3; 9 nucleotides match TRBD2. Trimming cost V 5 bases and J 5 bases; bases outside gene matches: 14. Germline V gives CDR1 SGHTA, CDR2 FQGNSA. The CDR3 contains 17 residues. CDR3 residues: CASSLKGGGAGEDTQYF. Here the CDR3 DNA reads TGTGCCAGCAGCCTCAAGGGCGGGGGGGCCGGCGAAGATACGCAGTATTTT.

The rearrangement uses TRBV2 and TRBJ1-1, with TRBD1 matching 7 bases. The CDR3 totals 15 residues. Germline V gene lookup returns CDR1 SNHLY and CDR2 FYNNEI. Unmatched junction bases numbered 16, after V lost 7 bases and J lost 8 bases. The CDR3 spells CASTAGGPGGPEAFF. The CDR3, as DNA: TGTGCCAGCACTGCCGGTGGGCCAGGGGGACCCGAAGCTTTCTTT.

The chain employs TRBV4-3 and TRBJ1-3, with D unresolved. CDR3 length equals 16 residues. Trimming stripped 0 bases from V and 0 bases from J, with 9 bases between. CDR1 and CDR2 (germline): LGHNA, YSLEER. The CDR3 DNA is TGCGCCAGCAGCCAAGATCCCCTCCGCTCTGGAAACACCATATATTTT. Encoded protein: CASSQDPLRSGNTIYF.

The chain links TRBV6-6 to TRBJ1-5, with 7 nucleotides matching TRBD1. The CDR3 loop spans 14 amino acids. The junction had 9 bases not matched to a gene; V was cut back by 7 bases and J by 6 bases. The germline V gene encodes CDR1 MNHNY and CDR2 SVGAGI (reference sequence). Here the CDR3 DNA reads TGTGCCAGCAAAAGAGACAGGGATGCTCAGCCCCAGCATTTT. Residues: CASKRDRDAQPQHF.

The chain uses TRBV27 and TRBJ2-7; D is unresolved. The CDR3 extends over 13 amino acids. Per germline, CDR1 MNHEY and CDR2 SMNVEV (reference sequence). Between the trimmed V and J ends, which lost 5 bases and 2 bases, there was a span of 10 bases. The CDR3 nucleotides are TGTGCCAGCAGTGGCCCTACTACCTACGAGCAGTACTTC. This sequence encodes CASSGPTTYEQYF.

The genes are TRBV7-2 and TRBJ2-3; 8 bases align to TRBD2. After removal of 6 bases from V and 0 bases from J, the junction contained 2 bases not matched to a gene. Looked up from germline, CDR1 is SGHTA and CDR2 is FQGNSA. The CDR3 contains 14 residues. CDR3 coding DNA: TGTGCCAGCAGGGAGCGGGGGAGCACAGATACGCAGTATTTT. Protein product: CASRERGSTDTQYF.

To note about this clone: Mismatch with germline at one junction end may stem from a read error. DNA of the CDR3: TGTGCCAGCCGCTTCCGTCTCGATAGCACAGATACGCAGTATTTT. Its protein is CASRFRLDSTDTQYF. The gene calls are TRBV7-9 and TRBJ2-3, with D uncertain. The length of the CDR3 is 15 residues. Germline V gene data show CDR1 as SEHNR and CDR2 as FQNEAQ (reference sequence).

The genes are TRBV11-3 and TRBJ1-4; a weak D match, TRBD1 (6 bases). Germline V lookup: CDR1 SGHNT, CDR2 YENEEA. Trimming left V 6 bases short and J 6 bases short, with 14 bases between. There are 14 residues in the CDR3. CDR3 coding DNA: TGTGCCAGCAGAGAGGGCAGGGGAGATGAAAAACTGTTTTTT. It is translated as CASREGRGDEKLFF.

The chain carries TRBV30 and TRBJ1-3; D not certain. The germline V gene has CDR1 GTSNPN and CDR2 SVGIG (reference sequence). The CDR3 loop spans 15 amino acids. Trimming shortened V by 0 bases and J by 5 bases, and 14 bases separated the two germline ends. The CDR3 protein is CAWSVRSQLRNTIYF. The CDR3 bases are TGTGCCTGGAGTGTACGGTCACAGTTAAGAAACACCATATATTTT.

The chain joins TRBV15 to TRBJ2-7, with 7 bases that match TRBD1. Germline lookup yields CDR1 LNHNV and CDR2 YYDKDF (reference sequence). The CDR3 contains 13 residues. V gave up 4 bases and J gave up 10 bases; unmatched junction bases: 10. The CDR3 region is CATSTGQVRQQYF. In nucleotides, the CDR3 is TGTGCCACCAGCACTGGACAGGTCAGGCAACAGTACTTC.

The V and J genes are TRBV7-9 and TRBJ1-2; D gene uncertain. The CDR3 is 16 amino acids. The ends were cut back, 6 bases at V and 0 bases at J, with 17 bases in the middle. Per germline, CDR1 SEHNR and CDR2 FQNEAQ (reference sequence). The CDR3: CASSPGGGPTNYGYTF. CDR3 DNA sequence: TGTGCCAGCAGTCCCGGAGGTGGACCCACTAACTATGGCTACACCTTC.

Worth noting for this clone: The sample carries other DNA sequences with the same CDR3. The V call is TRBV6-5, the J call TRBJ2-3, with TRBD1 as a possible D gene (6 bases). Germline V gene data show CDR1 as MNHEY and CDR2 as SVGAGI. The V gene lost 4 bases and the J gene lost 6 bases, with 8 bases spanning the gap. The CDR3 consists of 12 residues. CDR3 region: CASSSRGDTQYF. CDR3 coding DNA: TGTGCCAGCAGTTCGAGGGGGGATACGCAGTATTTT.

V usage is TRBV27 and J usage is TRBJ1-2, with 9 bases aligning to TRBD1. Per germline, CDR1 MNHEY and CDR2 SMNVEV (reference sequence). The CDR3 is 17 amino acids. V lost 0 bases to trimming and J lost 4 bases; unmatched junction nucleotides: 9. CDR3 sequence (DNA): TGTGCCAGCAGTTTATCGGGGACAGGGCCAAGACTCTATGGCTACACCTTC. Amino acid sequence: CASSLSGTGPRLYGYTF.